This T cell receptor beta chain was observed in a study of technical replicates of blood from a handful of donors. Trimming stripped 6 bases from V and 4 bases from J, with 16 bases between. The CDR3 sequence is 14 residues long. CDR1 and CDR2 from the germline V gene are MDHEN and SYDVKM. This table comes from immunoSEQ multiplex PCR, and its TCRdb copy is limited to in-frame clones, with some not included. This table holds approximately 80,000 clones, 90% to 95% found once. This rearrangement joins TRBV28 to TRBJ2-7, with D tentatively TRBD2 (5 bases). The sample was T cells isolated from PBMCs. The sequence was obtained from a human donor in good health. The CDR3 nucleotides read TGTGCCAGCAGGGTAGCGCTCCTCGGGTACGAGCAGTACTTC. Amino acids: CASRVALLGYEQYF.